This T cell receptor (beta chain) was recorded in a study of monozygotic twins with inflammatory bowel disease. Study-level points and caveats: IBD patients share fewer clonotypes with other people than healthy twins do, especially with disease activity. Among patients, repertoires may have gained variability from differing immunosuppressive treatments. By inverse Simpson index, TCRbeta diversity was lower in IBD patients than in healthy co-twins.

Looked up from germline, CDR1 is DFQATT and CDR2 is SNEGSKA (reference sequence). This CDR3 has 16 amino acids. Reanalyzing the 5' RACE reads, TCRdb keeps one entry per CDR3 protein, without DNA. The listing records some 150,000 distinct CDR3 sequences. Remarks on this clonotype: Its antigen remains unidentified.

Sequencing used blood. The source is a human donor with ulcerative colitis or Crohn's disease, or a healthy co-twin of an affected twin (not recorded which). This rearrangement joins TRBV20-1 to TRBJ2-1; the TRBD1 assignment by TCRdb is unverifiable without DNA. This CDR3 reads CSARDSGQGPYNEQFF.